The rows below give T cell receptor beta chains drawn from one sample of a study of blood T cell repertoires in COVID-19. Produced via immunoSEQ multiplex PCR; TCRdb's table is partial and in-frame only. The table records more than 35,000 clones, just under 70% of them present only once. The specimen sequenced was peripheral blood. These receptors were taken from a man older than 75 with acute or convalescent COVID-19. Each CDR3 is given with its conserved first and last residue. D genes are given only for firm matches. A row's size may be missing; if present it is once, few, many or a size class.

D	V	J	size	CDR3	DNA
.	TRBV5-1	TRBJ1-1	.	CASSLSGRTEAFF	TGCGCCAGCAGCTTGTCTGGGCGAACTGAAGCTTTCTTT
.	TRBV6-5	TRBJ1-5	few	CASSSSGDGQPQHF	TGTGCCAGCAGCTCGTCGGGGGATGGACAGCCCCAGCATTTT
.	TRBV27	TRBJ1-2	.	CASSDSSDLANYGYTF	TGTGCCAGCAGCGACAGTTCGGATCTAGCTAACTATGGCTACACCTTC
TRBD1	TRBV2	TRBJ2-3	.	CASSLRQGLTDTQYF	TGTGCCAGCAGTCTCCGACAGGGGTTGACAGATACGCAGTATTTT
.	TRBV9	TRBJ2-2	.	CASRALDTGELFF	TGTGCCAGCAGAGCTCTCGACACCGGGGAGCTGTTTTTT
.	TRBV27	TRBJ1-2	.	CASSLWGGDGYTF	TGTGCCAGCAGTTTATGGGGGGGGGATGGCTACACCTTC
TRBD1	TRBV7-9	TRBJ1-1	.	CASSTPAGQGVVTEAFF	TGTGCCAGCAGCACCCCCGCGGGACAGGGAGTAGTCACTGAAGCTTTCTTT
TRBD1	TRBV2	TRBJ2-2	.	CASTVDREISGELFF	TGTGCCAGCACCGTGGACAGGGAGATCAGCGGGGAGCTGTTTTTT
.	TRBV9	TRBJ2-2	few	CASSVNGGRGTGELFF	TGTGCCAGCAGCGTTAATGGGGGCCGGGGAACCGGGGAGCTGTTTTTT
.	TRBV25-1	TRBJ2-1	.	CASRTTQGVHEQFF	TGTGCCAGCAGGACCACACAGGGAGTGCATGAGCAGTTCTTC
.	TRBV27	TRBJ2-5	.	CASSLEPAGSGETQYF	TGTGCCAGCAGTTTAGAACCTGCGGGCAGTGGAGAGACCCAGTACTTC
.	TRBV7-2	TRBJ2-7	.	CASSLTTMGYEQYF	TGTGCCAGCAGCTTAACGACTATGGGCTACGAGCAGTACTTC
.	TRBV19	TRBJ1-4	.	CASSARVATNEKLFF	TGTGCCAGTAGTGCCAGGGTTGCAACTAATGAAAAACTGTTTTTT
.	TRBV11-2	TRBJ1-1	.	CASSLAGGQMNTEAFF	TGTGCCAGCAGCTTGGCCGGAGGACAGATGAACACTGAAGCTTTCTTT
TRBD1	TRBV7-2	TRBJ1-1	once	CASSRIDREVTEAFF	TGTGCCAGCAGCCGGATCGACAGGGAGGTCACTGAAGCTTTCTTT